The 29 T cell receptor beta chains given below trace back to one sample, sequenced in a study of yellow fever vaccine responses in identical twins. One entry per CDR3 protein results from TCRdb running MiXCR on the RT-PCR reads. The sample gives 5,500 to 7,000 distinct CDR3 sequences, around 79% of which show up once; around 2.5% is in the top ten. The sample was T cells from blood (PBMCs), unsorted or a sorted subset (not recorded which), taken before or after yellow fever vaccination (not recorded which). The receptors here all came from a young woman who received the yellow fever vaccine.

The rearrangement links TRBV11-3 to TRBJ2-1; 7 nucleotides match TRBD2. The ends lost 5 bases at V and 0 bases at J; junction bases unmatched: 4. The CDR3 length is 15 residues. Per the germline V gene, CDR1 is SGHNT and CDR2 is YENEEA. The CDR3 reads CASSQLANSYNEQFF. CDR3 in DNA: TGTGCCAGCAGCCAACTAGCGAACTCCTACAATGAGCAGTTCTTC.

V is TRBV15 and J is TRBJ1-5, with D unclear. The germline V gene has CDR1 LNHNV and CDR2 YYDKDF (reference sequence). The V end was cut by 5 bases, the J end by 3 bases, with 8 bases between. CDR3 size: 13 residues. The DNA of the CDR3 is TGTGCCACCAGCGAGCAGGCCAATCAGCCCCAGCATTTT. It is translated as CATSEQANQPQHF.

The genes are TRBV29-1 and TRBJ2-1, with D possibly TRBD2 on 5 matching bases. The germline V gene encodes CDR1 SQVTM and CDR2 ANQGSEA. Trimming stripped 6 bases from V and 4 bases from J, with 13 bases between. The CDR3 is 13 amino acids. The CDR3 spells CSVEKGAYNEQFF. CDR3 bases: TGCAGCGTGGAAAAGGGAGCGTACAATGAGCAGTTCTTC.

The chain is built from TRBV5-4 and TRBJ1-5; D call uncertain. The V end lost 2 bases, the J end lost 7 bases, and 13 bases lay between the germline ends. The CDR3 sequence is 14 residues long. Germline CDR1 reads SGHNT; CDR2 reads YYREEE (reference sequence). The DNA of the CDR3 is TGTGCCAGCAGCTTACTCCGGGGAAGGCAGCCCCAGCATTTT. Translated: CASSLLRGRQPQHF.

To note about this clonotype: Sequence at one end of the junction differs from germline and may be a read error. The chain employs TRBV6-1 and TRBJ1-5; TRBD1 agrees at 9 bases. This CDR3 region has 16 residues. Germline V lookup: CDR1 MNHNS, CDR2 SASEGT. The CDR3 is CASRKTGGVEQSAPAF. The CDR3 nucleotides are TGTGCCAGCAGGAAGACAGGGGGTGTTGAGCAATCAGCCCCAGCATTT.

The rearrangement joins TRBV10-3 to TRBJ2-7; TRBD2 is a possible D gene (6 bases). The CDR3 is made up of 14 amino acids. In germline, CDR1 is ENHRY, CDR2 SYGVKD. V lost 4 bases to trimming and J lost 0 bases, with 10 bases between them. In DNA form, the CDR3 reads TGTGCCATCAGTGGAACGGGAGTCTCCTACGAGCAGTACTTC. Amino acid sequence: CAISGTGVSYEQYF.

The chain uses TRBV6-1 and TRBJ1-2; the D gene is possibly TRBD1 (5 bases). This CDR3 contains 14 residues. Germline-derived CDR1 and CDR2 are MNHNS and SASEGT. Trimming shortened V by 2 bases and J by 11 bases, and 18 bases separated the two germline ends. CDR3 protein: CASSESTAPSGYTF. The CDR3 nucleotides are TGTGCCAGCAGTGAATCTACAGCTCCCTCAGGGTACACCTTC.

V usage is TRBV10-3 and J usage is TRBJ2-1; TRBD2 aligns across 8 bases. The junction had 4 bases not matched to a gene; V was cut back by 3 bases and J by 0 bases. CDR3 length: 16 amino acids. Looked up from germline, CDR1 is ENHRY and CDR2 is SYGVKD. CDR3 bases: TGTGCCATCAGTGAAGGCGGGAGGAGCTCCTACAATGAGCAGTTCTTC. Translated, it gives CAISEGGRSSYNEQFF.

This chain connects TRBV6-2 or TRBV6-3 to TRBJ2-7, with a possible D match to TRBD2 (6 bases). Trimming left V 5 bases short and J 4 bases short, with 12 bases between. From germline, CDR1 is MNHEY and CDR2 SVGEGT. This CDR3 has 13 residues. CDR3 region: CASSNGGLYEQYV. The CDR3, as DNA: TGTGCCAGCAGTAACGGGGGACTTTACGAGCAGTACGTC.

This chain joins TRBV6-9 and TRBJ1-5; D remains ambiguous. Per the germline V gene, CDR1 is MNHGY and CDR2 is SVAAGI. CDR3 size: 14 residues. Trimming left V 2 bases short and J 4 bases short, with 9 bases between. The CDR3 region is CASSYRGANQPQHF. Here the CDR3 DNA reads TGTGCCAGCAGTTATCGGGGTGCAAATCAGCCCCAGCATTTT.

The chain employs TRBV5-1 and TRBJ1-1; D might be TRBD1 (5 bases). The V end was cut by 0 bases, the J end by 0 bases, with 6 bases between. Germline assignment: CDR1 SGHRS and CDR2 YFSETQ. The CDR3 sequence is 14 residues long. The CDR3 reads CASSLEGLNTEAFF. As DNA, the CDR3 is TGCGCCAGCAGCTTGGAGGGACTGAACACTGAAGCTTTCTTT.

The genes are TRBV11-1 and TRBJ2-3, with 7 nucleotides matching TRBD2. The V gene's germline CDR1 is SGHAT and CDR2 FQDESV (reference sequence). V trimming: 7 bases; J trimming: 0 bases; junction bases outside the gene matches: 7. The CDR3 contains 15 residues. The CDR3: CASKGGGTSTDTQYF. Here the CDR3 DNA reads TGTGCCAGCAAGGGCGGGGGTACTAGCACAGATACGCAGTATTTT.

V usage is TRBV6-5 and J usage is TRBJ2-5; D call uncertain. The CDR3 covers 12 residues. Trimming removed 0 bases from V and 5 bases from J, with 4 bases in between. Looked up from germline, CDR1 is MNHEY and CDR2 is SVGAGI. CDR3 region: CASSYSSETQYF. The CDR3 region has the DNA TGTGCCAGCAGTTACTCATCCGAGACCCAGTACTTC.

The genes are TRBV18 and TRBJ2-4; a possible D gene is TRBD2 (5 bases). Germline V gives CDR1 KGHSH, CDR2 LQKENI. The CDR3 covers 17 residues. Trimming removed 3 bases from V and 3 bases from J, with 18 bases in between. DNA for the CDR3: TGTGCCAGCTCACCCTCGGCGGGCCTAATCCTCAAAAACATTCAGTACTTC. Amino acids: CASSPSAGLILKNIQYF.

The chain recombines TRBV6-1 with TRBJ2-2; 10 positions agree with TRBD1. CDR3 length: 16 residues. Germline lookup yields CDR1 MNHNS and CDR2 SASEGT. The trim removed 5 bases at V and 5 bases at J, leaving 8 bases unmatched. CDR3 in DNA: TGTGCCAGCAGTCCTACCGGACAGGGGGGTACCGGGGAGCTGTTTTTT. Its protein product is CASSPTGQGGTGELFF.

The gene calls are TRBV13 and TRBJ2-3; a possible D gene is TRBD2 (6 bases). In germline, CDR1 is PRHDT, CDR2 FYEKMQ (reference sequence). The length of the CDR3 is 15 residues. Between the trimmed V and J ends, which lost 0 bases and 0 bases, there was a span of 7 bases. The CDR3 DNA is TGTGCCAGCAGCTTAGGGGGACTCAGCACAGATACGCAGTATTTT. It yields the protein CASSLGGLSTDTQYF.

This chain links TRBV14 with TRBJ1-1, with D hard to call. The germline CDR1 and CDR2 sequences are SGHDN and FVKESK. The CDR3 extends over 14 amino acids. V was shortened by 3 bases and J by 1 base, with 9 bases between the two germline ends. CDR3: CASSHIGKNTEAFF. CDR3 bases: TGTGCCAGCAGCCATATAGGGAAGAACACTGAAGCTTTCTTT.

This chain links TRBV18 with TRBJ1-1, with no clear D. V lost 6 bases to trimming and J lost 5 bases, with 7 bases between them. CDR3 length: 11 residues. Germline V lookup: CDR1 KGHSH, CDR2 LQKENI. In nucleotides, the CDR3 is TGTGCCAGCTCGCTCGGGACTGAAGCTTTCTTT. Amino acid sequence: CASSLGTEAFF.

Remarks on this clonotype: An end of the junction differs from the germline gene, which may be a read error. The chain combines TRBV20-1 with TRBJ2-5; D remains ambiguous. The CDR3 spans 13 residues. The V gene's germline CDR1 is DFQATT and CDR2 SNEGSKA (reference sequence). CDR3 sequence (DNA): TGCAGTGCTAGAGGGGTAGTGGAAGACACCCAGTACTTC. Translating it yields CSARGVVEDTQYF.

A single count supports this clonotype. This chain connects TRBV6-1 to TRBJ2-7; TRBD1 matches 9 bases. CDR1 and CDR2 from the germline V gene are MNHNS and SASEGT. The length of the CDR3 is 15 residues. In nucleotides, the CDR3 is TGTGCCAGCAGTATCTCCGGGACAGGGTCCTTCGAGCAGTACGTC. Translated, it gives CASSISGTGSFEQYV.

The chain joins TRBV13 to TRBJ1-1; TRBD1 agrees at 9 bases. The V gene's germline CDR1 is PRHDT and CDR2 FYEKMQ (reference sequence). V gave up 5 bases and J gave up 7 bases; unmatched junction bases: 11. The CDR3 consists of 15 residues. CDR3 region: CASSPYIQGADEAFF. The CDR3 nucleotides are TGTGCCAGCAGCCCCTACATACAGGGGGCTGATGAAGCTTTCTTT.

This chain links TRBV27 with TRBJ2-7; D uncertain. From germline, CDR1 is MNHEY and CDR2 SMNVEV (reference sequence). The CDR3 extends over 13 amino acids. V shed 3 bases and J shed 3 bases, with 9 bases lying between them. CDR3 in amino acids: CASSLRLDYEQYF. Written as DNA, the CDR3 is TGTGCCAGCAGTTTGAGGCTAGACTACGAGCAGTACTTC.

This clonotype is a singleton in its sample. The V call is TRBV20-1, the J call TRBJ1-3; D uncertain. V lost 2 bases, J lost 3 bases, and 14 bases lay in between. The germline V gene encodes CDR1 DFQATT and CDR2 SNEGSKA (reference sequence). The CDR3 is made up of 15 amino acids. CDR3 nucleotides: TGCAGTGCTAGATTTCAGGTCTCAAGTGGAAACACCATATATTTT. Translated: CSARFQVSSGNTIYF.

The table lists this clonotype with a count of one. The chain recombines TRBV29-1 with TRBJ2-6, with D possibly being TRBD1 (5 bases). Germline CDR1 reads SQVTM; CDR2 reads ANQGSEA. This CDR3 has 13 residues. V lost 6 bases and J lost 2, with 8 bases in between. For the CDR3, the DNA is TGCAGCGTCCTGACAGCTGGGGCCAACGTCCTGACTTTC. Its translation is CSVLTAGANVLTF.

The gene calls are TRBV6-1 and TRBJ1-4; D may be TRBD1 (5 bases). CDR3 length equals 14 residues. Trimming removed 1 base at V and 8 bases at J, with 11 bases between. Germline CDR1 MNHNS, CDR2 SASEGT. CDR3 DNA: TGTGCCAGCAGTGAAGAGGGCAGGGTCGAAAAACTGTTTTTT. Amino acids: CASSEEGRVEKLFF.

For the CDR3, the DNA is TGCAGCGTACTGGACAGGTCCTACGAGCAGTACTTC. Encoded protein: CSVLDRSYEQYF. The chain links TRBV29-1 to TRBJ2-7; TRBD1 agrees at 7 bases. Losses at the gene ends were 6 bases for V and 1 base for J; bases not matched to a gene: 3. Germline CDR1 and CDR2: SQVTM and ANQGSEA. CDR3 length: 12 amino acids.

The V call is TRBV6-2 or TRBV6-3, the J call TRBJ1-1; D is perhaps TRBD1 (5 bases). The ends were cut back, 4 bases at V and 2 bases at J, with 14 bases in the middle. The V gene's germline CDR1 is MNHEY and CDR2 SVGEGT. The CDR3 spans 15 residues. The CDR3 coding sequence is TGTGCCAGCAGTTCGCAGGGCACGCTCAACACTGAAGCTTTCTTT. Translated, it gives CASSSQGTLNTEAFF.

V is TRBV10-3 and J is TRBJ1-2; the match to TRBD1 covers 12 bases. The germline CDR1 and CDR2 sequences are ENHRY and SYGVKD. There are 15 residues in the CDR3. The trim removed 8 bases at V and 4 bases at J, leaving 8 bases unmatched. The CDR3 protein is CAIRFRDRGLYGYTF. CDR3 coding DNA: TGTGCCATCCGGTTCCGGGACAGGGGGCTCTATGGCTACACCTTC.

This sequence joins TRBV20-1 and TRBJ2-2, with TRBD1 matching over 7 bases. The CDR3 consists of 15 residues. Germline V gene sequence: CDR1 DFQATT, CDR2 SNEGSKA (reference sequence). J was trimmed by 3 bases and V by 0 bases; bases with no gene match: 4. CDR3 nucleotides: TGCAGTGCTAGAGATAACAGGGGAGACACCGGGGAGCTGTTTTTT. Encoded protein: CSARDNRGDTGELFF.